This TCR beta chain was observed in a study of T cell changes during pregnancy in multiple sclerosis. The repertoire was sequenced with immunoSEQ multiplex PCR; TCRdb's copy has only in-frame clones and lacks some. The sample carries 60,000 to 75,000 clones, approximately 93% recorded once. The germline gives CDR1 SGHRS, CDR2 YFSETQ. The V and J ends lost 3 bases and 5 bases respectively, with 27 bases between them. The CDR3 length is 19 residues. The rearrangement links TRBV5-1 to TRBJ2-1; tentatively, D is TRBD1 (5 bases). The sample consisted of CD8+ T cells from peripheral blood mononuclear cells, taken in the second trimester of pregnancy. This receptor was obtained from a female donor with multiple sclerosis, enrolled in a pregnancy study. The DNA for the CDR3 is TGCGCCAGCAGCTCCTTACTAAAAGACATTTTGGGGCTTAACAATGAGCAGTTCTTC. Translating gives CASSSLLKDILGLNNEQFF.